These 24 T cell receptor beta chains originate from one sample sequenced in a study of CD8 T cells in ankylosing spondylitis. MiXCR, applied by TCRdb to the 5' RACE reads, yields one record per CDR3 protein. The sample includes about 390,000 distinct CDR3 sequences, more than 20% of them seen just once. Their antigen targets remain unknown. Study-wide results and limits: Ankylosing spondylitis blood appeared to be characterized by a TCR beta motif of 8 or 9 highly homologous variants.

Sequencing was performed on blood, either unsorted or a sorted T cell fraction (not recorded which). The source of these receptors is a male donor with ankylosing spondylitis.

This clonotype has just a few counts. The gene calls are TRBV27 and TRBJ2-2; 8 nucleotides agree with TRBD2. CDR3 length: 16 residues. Trimming cost V 0 bases and J 4 bases; bases outside gene matches: 4. Germline V lookup: CDR1 MNHEY, CDR2 SMNVEV (reference sequence). The CDR3 spells CASSLSLAAFTGELFF. The CDR3 DNA is TGTGCCAGCAGTTTATCACTAGCGGCATTCACCGGGGAGCTGTTTTTT.

Here the CDR3 reads CASTEGVNTEAFF. The CDR3 DNA sequence: TGCGCCAGCACCGAGGGGGTGAACACTGAAGCTTTCTTT. V usage is TRBV10-2 and J usage is TRBJ1-1, with D tentatively TRBD1 (6 bases). Germline-derived CDR1 and CDR2 are WSHSY and SAAADI. There are 13 residues in the CDR3. Trimming removed 7 bases at V and 0 bases at J, with 9 bases between.

Only a few counts were recorded for this clonotype. The chain couples TRBV5-1 to TRBJ2-3; 10 bases match TRBD2. Germline loops: CDR1 SGHRS, CDR2 YFSETQ. The V and J ends lost 2 bases and 4 bases, in that order; junction bases with no gene match: 4. The CDR3 is made up of 15 amino acids. CDR3 in DNA: TGCGCCAGCAGCTTTACTAGCGGGACGTCAGATACGCAGTATTTT. Its translation: CASSFTSGTSDTQYF.

V and J are TRBV5-1 and TRBJ2-1; 7 positions agree with TRBD2. CDR1 is SGHRS, CDR2 YFSETQ, per germline. The ends lost 0 bases at V and 8 bases at J; junction bases unmatched: 8. The CDR3 totals 15 residues. The CDR3 DNA reads as TGCGCCAGCAGCTTGGTGGCGACTAGCATCGATGAGCAGTTCTTC. Its protein product is CASSLVATSIDEQFF.

This clonotype was observed a few times. The chain carries TRBV5-1 and TRBJ2-2; 12 positions match TRBD2. There are 18 residues in the CDR3. Unmatched junction bases numbered 7, after V lost 4 bases and J lost 0 bases. Germline CDR1 and CDR2: SGHRS and YFSETQ. In DNA form, the CDR3 reads TGCGCCAGCAGCACCGGGACTAGCGGGCCTGCGAACACCGGGGAGCTGTTTTTT. This encodes CASSTGTSGPANTGELFF. The full variable domain, in which reference TRBV5-1 and TRBJ2-2 provide the parts outside the CDR3, is KAGVTQTPRYLIKTRGQQVTLSCSPISGHRSVSWYQQTPGQGLQFLFEYFSETQRNKGNFPGRFSGRQFSNSRSEMNVSTLELGDSALYLCASSTGTSGPANTGELFFGEGSRLTVL.

The gene calls are TRBV5-1 and TRBJ2-2; tentative D call: TRBD2 (6 bases). V was clipped by 6 bases and J by 4 bases, with 16 bases between them. Germline assignment: CDR1 SGHRS and CDR2 YFSETQ. The CDR3 runs to 15 residues. The DNA of the CDR3 is TGCGCCAGCAACCTTTTTAGCGGCAGCACCGGGGAGCTGTTTTTT. Protein sequence: CASNLFSGSTGELFF.

V and J are TRBV29-1 and TRBJ1-1, with D tentatively TRBD1 (6 bases). The germline V gene encodes CDR1 SQVTM and CDR2 ANQGSEA. The CDR3 consists of 13 residues. Deletions cut 6 bases from V and 7 bases from J, with 18 bases between. The CDR3 reads CSVVVIGGGEAFF. The CDR3 coding sequence is TGCAGCGTCGTTGTAATAGGGGGAGGTGAAGCTTTCTTT.

The chain combines TRBV5-1 with TRBJ2-2, with TRBD2 as a possible D gene (6 bases). Trimming took off 0 bases at V and 2 bases at J, with 11 bases between the two ends. The CDR3 spans 16 residues. In germline, CDR1 is SGHRS, CDR2 YFSETQ. The CDR3 DNA reads as TGCGCCAGCAGCTTGGGAGGGACTGTAAACACCGGGGAGCTGTTTTTT. This encodes CASSLGGTVNTGELFF.

There are a few counts of this clonotype. The chain carries TRBV4-3 and TRBJ2-3, with TRBD2 as a possible D gene (5 bases). The CDR3 consists of 16 residues. Germline-derived CDR1 and CDR2 are LGHNA and YSLEER. Trimming took 4 bases from V and 5 from J, leaving 19 bases between them. The CDR3 here is CASSRRMAGLGDTQYF. The DNA for the CDR3 is TGCGCCAGCAGCCGCCGCATGGCGGGCCTGGGAGATACGCAGTATTTT.

The sample holds a few counts of this clonotype. J is TRBJ1-1 and V is TRBV5-1, with D maybe TRBD1 (6 bases). The CDR3 totals 12 residues. Looked up from germline, CDR1 is SGHRS and CDR2 is YFSETQ. The ends were cut back, 6 bases at V and 7 bases at J, with 13 bases in the middle. This chain's CDR3 is CASKFRGGEAFF. Here the CDR3 DNA reads TGCGCCAGCAAGTTCAGGGGAGGTGAAGCTTTCTTT.

This clonotype was recorded a few times. This chain uses TRBV5-6 with TRBJ2-5; D is uncertain. Germline CDR1 and CDR2: SGHDT and YYEEEE. Trimming removed 0 bases from V and 0 bases from J, with 6 bases in between. The CDR3 spans 14 residues. The CDR3 sequence is CASSLASDQETQYF. Here the CDR3 DNA reads TGTGCCAGCAGCTTGGCCTCAGACCAAGAGACCCAGTACTTC. The full variable domain, its missing parts supplied by reference TRBV5-6 and TRBJ2-5, is DAGVTQSPTHLIKTRGQQVTLRCSPKSGHDTVSWYQQALGQGPQFIFQYYEEEERQRGNFPDRFSGHQFPNYSSELNVNALLLGDSALYLCASSLASDQETQYFGPGTRLLVL.

This chain uses TRBV12-3 or TRBV12-4 with TRBJ2-1; the match to TRBD2 covers 8 bases. With V trimmed by 5 bases and J by 5 bases, 8 bases remained unmatched. There are 15 residues in the CDR3. CDR3 amino acids: CASSQSGRGDNEQFF. The DNA for the CDR3 is TGTGCCAGCAGTCAAAGCGGGAGAGGCGACAATGAGCAGTTCTTC.

This clonotype was counted a few times. DNA of the CDR3: TGCAGTGCGCGTACGGTCTCTGGGGCCAACGTCCTGACTTTC. Translated: CSARTVSGANVLTF. The gene calls are TRBV20-1 and TRBJ2-6; no definite D call. This CDR3 is built from 14 residues. V was trimmed by 6 bases and J by 0 bases, leaving 9 bases between them. Germline-derived CDR1 and CDR2 are DFQATT and SNEGSKA (reference sequence).

This clonotype was counted a few times. The chain joins TRBV5-1 to TRBJ1-2; 7 bases map to TRBD1. CDR1 is SGHRS and CDR2 is YFSETQ in the germline V gene. The CDR3 totals 15 residues. V shed 4 bases and J 6 bases; nucleotides not matched to a gene: 12. CDR3 sequence reads: CASSLGQMSVDGYTF. The CDR3 bases are TGCGCCAGCAGCCTGGGACAGATGTCTGTGGATGGCTACACCTTC.

The rearrangement links TRBV27 to TRBJ2-3; a possible D gene is TRBD1 (5 bases). Germline assignment: CDR1 MNHEY and CDR2 SMNVEV (reference sequence). CDR3 length equals 14 residues. Deletions cut 7 bases from V and 4 bases from J, with 15 bases between. Here the CDR3 reads CASKFGARADTQYF. In DNA, the CDR3 is TGTGCCAGCAAATTTGGGGCACGGGCAGATACGCAGTATTTT.

The rearrangement uses TRBV6-2 or TRBV6-3 and TRBJ2-7, with TRBD1 matching 8 bases. J gave up 2 bases and V 5 bases, and 5 bases lay outside the gene matches. Germline CDR1 and CDR2: MNHEY and SVGEGT. CDR3 length: 14 amino acids. The CDR3 nucleotides read TGTGCCAGCAGTCTGAGGGACAGGACCTACGAGCAGTACTTC. Translating gives CASSLRDRTYEQYF.

In its sample, this clonotype was seen a few times. The gene calls are TRBV18 and TRBJ2-7, with 8 bases lining up with TRBD2. CDR1 KGHSH and CDR2 LQKENI come from the germline V gene. CDR3 size: 16 residues. The J segment lost 2 bases and the V segment lost 4 bases, leaving 10 bases of the junction unmatched. The CDR3 loop is CASSRVAGLSPYEQYF. The CDR3 coding sequence is TGTGCCAGCTCACGGGTAGCGGGACTATCCCCCTACGAGCAGTACTTC.

This clonotype was counted between two and nine times. The gene calls are TRBV7-8 and TRBJ2-1, with TRBD2 matching 15 bases. The CDR3 consists of 17 residues. The trim removed 7 bases at V and 1 base at J, leaving 5 bases unmatched. In germline, CDR1 is SGHVS, CDR2 FQNEAQ. The CDR3 nucleotides read TGTGCCAGCACAGGGACTAGCGGGAGGAAATCCTACAATGAGCAGTTCTTC. Amino acid sequence: CASTGTSGRKSYNEQFF. Based on the CDR3 plus reference TRBV7-8 and TRBJ2-1, the full variable domain is GAGVSQSPRYKVAKRGQDVALRCDPISGHVSLFWYQQALGQGPEFLTYFQNEAQLDKSGLPSDRFFAERPEGSVSTLKIQRTQQEDSAVYLCASTGTSGRKSYNEQFFGPGTRLTVL.

The genes are TRBV11-2 and TRBJ2-7; no clear D gene. Germline loops: CDR1 SGHAT, CDR2 FQNNGV. V gave up 0 bases and J gave up 3 bases, with 9 bases separating them. The CDR3 consists of 14 residues. The CDR3 DNA reads TGTGCCAGCAGCTTAGATCCCCGGTACTACGAGCAGTACTTC. Its protein is CASSLDPRYYEQYF.

This chain links TRBV7-9 with TRBJ2-1; 12 nucleotides agree with TRBD2. CDR1 SEHNR and CDR2 FQNEAQ come from the germline V gene (reference sequence). V was pared by 0 bases and J by 12 bases, with 9 bases of the junction left unmatched. The CDR3 has 16 residues. The DNA of the CDR3 is TGTGCCAGCAGCTTAGCGCAAGGACTAGCGGGAAAAGGGCAGTTCTTC. This sequence encodes CASSLAQGLAGKGQFF.

This rearrangement joins TRBV6-1 to TRBJ1-5; TRBD1 agrees at 8 bases. This CDR3 has 16 amino acids. Trimming at V came to 6 bases and at J to 2 bases, leaving 9 bases not matched to a gene. The germline V gene has CDR1 MNHNS and CDR2 SASEGT. The CDR3 sequence is CASSRIRGHGNQPQHF. The CDR3 nucleotides are TGTGCCAGCAGCAGAATCAGGGGGCATGGCAATCAGCCCCAGCATTTT.

The chain combines TRBV7-6 with TRBJ1-2, with 9 bases aligning to TRBD1. This CDR3 region has 15 residues. In germline, CDR1 is SGHVS, CDR2 FNYEAQ. After removal of 5 bases from V and 3 bases from J, the junction contained 7 bases not matched to a gene. The CDR3 nucleotides are TGTGCCAGCAGCCCGGGACAGGGACACTACTATGGCTACACCTTC. Translation: CASSPGQGHYYGYTF.

The chain is built from TRBV9 and TRBJ2-2; D may correspond to TRBD1 or TRBD2 (5 bases each). This CDR3 contains 14 residues. V gave up 1 base and J gave up 7 bases, with 11 bases separating them. Germline V lookup: CDR1 SGDLS, CDR2 YYNGEE. The CDR3 coding sequence is TGTGCCAGCAGCGTAAGGGGAGAGGGCGGGGAGCTGTTTTTT. It yields the protein CASSVRGEGGELFF.

The chain uses TRBV6-1 and TRBJ1-1; possibly TRBD1 for D (5 bases). Germline V CDR1 and CDR2: MNHNS, SASEGT. CDR3 size: 15 residues. Between the trimmed V and J ends, which lost 7 bases and 1 base, there was a span of 16 bases. CDR3 amino acids: CASKVDGQANTEAFF. The CDR3 DNA is TGTGCCAGCAAAGTAGACGGACAAGCGAACACTGAAGCTTTCTTT.